Below are 9 T cell receptor beta chains sequenced from a single sample in a study of T cells in Graves' hyperthyroidism and ophthalmopathy. The TCR beta CDR3 regions underwent amplification using RNA transcripts as the source. The primer set for the first-round RT-PCR of the TCR CDR3 was HTBI. TCRdb reprocessed the multiplex PCR reads via MiXCR and lists one record per CDR3 protein. The sample has some 360,000 distinct CDR3 sequences, roughly 20% seen once. Sequencing was performed on blood. These receptors all stem from a woman between 40 and 50 years old with Graves' ophthalmopathy.

In nucleotides, the CDR3 is TGTGCCAGCAGTAGGGGGAATGACTATGGCTACACCTTC. Encoded protein: CASSRGNDYGYTF. The J gene is TRBJ1-2, the V gene TRBV6-1; D is perhaps TRBD1 (6 bases). CDR3 length: 13 amino acids. V was clipped by 5 bases and J by 3 bases, with 10 bases between them. From germline, CDR1 is MNHNS and CDR2 SASEGT.

In its sample, this clonotype was seen many times. The chain recombines TRBV29-1 with TRBJ2-7; D possibly matches TRBD1 or TRBD2 (5 bases each). This CDR3 is built from 11 residues. Germline CDR1 is SQVTM and CDR2 is ANQGSEA. Trimming took off 5 bases at V and 5 bases at J, with 10 bases between the two ends. The CDR3 coding sequence is TGCAGCGTTCGTCGGGGCCACGAGCAGTACTTC. Protein product: CSVRRGHEQYF.

The sample holds many counts of this clonotype. The chain carries TRBV12-3 or TRBV12-4 and TRBJ2-2, with D unresolved. Trimming cost V 6 bases and J 3 bases, with 11 bases left between them. The CDR3 consists of 14 residues. CDR3 sequence: CASSSSGDTGELFF. CDR3 nucleotide sequence: TGTGCCAGCAGCTCCTCTGGGGACACCGGGGAGCTGTTTTTT.

This clonotype occurred many times. The gene calls are TRBV28 and TRBJ2-7, with 11 bases aligning to TRBD1. CDR1 MDHEN and CDR2 SYDVKM come from the germline V gene. Trimming at V came to 6 bases and at J to 4 bases, leaving 5 bases not matched to a gene. The CDR3 consists of 14 residues. The CDR3 loop reads CASRTGQGGYEQYF. Written as DNA, the CDR3 is TGTGCCAGCAGGACGGGACAGGGGGGGTACGAGCAGTACTTC.

This clonotype was seen many times. The chain links TRBV13 to TRBJ1-2; 8 positions match TRBD1. This CDR3 is 16 amino acids long. Germline CDR1 and CDR2: PRHDT and FYEKMQ (reference sequence). The V segment lost 3 bases and the J segment 7 bases; nucleotides outside the gene matches: 13. CDR3 coding DNA: TGTGCCAGCAGCTTTCTGACAGGGGATATGTCGAGTGGCTACACCTTC. Encoded protein: CASSFLTGDMSSGYTF. Full variable domain (missing parts from reference TRBV13 and TRBJ1-2): AAGVIQSPRHLIKEKRETATLKCYPIPRHDTVYWYQQGPGQDPQFLISFYEKMQSDKGSIPDRFSAQQFSDYHSELNMSSLELGDSALYFCASSFLTGDMSSGYTFGSGTRLTVV.

This clonotype appeared many times. This chain connects TRBV27 to TRBJ2-7, with 10 bases identical to TRBD2. This CDR3 is 16 amino acids long. The V segment lost 4 bases and the J segment 1 base; nucleotides outside the gene matches: 7. Per the germline V gene, CDR1 is MNHEY and CDR2 is SMNVEV (reference sequence). CDR3 amino acids: CASSSTRTSGSYEQYF. CDR3 nucleotide sequence: TGTGCCAGCAGTTCCACCAGGACTAGCGGATCCTACGAGCAGTACTTC.

In this sample, this clonotype turned up a few times. V gene TRBV6-1 combines with J gene TRBJ1-1, with no clear D. This CDR3 has 13 amino acids. Trimming shortened V by 6 bases and J by 0 bases, and 8 bases separated the two germline ends. The germline gives CDR1 MNHNS, CDR2 SASEGT. The CDR3 here is CASRRKVNTEAFF. The CDR3 DNA is TGTGCCAGCAGAAGAAAAGTGAACACTGAAGCTTTCTTT.

This clonotype was seen a few times. Just one base apart from a much larger clone, this may be a read error. The chain links TRBV30 to TRBJ1-2; perhaps TRBD1 as D (6 bases). This CDR3 is built from 12 residues. Germline CDR1 and CDR2: GTSNPN and SVGIG (reference sequence). This chain's CDR3 is CVWNREDYGYTF. CDR3 nucleotide sequence: TGTGTCTGGAACAGGGAAGACTATGGCTACACCTTC.

The table lists this clonotype with many counts. This chain connects TRBV12-3 or TRBV12-4 to TRBJ2-7; 8 positions agree with TRBD1. After removal of 3 bases from V and 1 base from J, the junction contained 8 bases not matched to a gene. The CDR3 runs to 16 residues. DNA of the CDR3: TGTGCCAGCAGTTTCTCCAGGGGGCGGCGATCCTACGAGCAGTACTTC. Its protein is CASSFSRGRRSYEQYF.